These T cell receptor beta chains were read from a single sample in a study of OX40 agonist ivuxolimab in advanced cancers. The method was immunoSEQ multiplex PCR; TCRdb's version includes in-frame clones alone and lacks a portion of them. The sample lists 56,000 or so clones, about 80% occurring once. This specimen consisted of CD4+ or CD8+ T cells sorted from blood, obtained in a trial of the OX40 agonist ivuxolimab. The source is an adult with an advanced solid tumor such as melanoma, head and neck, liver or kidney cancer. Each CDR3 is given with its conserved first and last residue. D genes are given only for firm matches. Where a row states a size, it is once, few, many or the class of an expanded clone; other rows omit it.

CDR3 protein: CASSVGLLGAKNIQYF; CDR3 DNA: TGTGCCAGCAGCGTAGGTTTACTAGGGGCCAAAAACATTCAGTACTTC; J gene: TRBJ2-4; clone size: .; D gene: .; V gene: TRBV9
CDR3 protein: CASSRGQGIYEQYF; CDR3 DNA: TGTGCCAGCAGCCGTGGACAGGGGATCTACGAGCAGTACTTC; J gene: TRBJ2-7; clone size: .; D gene: TRBD1; V gene: TRBV6-5
CDR3 protein: CASSAGANLRSYNSPLHF; CDR3 DNA: TGTGCCAGCAGCGCCGGGGCAAACCTCCGGTCCTATAATTCACCCCTCCACTTT; J gene: TRBJ1-6; clone size: .; D gene: .; V gene: TRBV9
CDR3 protein: CASSTPGAYEQYF; CDR3 DNA: TGTGCCAGCAGTACTCCAGGGGCCTACGAGCAGTACTTC; J gene: TRBJ2-7; clone size: .; D gene: .; V gene: TRBV6-6
CDR3 protein: CASSSRGRGWETQYF; CDR3 DNA: TGCGCCAGCAGCTCCCGCGGGAGGGGATGGGAGACCCAGTACTTC; J gene: TRBJ2-5; clone size: once; D gene: TRBD2; V gene: TRBV5-1
CDR3 protein: CASSEASGQAGYGYTF; CDR3 DNA: TGTGCCAGCAGTGAAGCAAGTGGGCAGGCTGGCTATGGCTACACCTTC; J gene: TRBJ1-2; clone size: .; D gene: .; V gene: TRBV6-1
CDR3 protein: CASNNRAQGAEAFF; CDR3 DNA: TGTGCCAGCAATAACAGGGCCCAAGGCGCTGAAGCTTTCTTT; J gene: TRBJ1-1; clone size: few; D gene: .; V gene: TRBV6-1
CDR3 protein: CASRPGQGAGNTIYF; CDR3 DNA: TGTGCCAGCAGACCCGGACAGGGAGCTGGAAACACCATATATTTT; J gene: TRBJ1-3; clone size: .; D gene: TRBD1; V gene: TRBV7-9
CDR3 protein: CASSWGSAVTDTQYF; CDR3 DNA: TGTGCCAGCAGCTGGGGGTCAGCAGTCACAGATACGCAGTATTTT; J gene: TRBJ2-3; clone size: .; D gene: .; V gene: TRBV11-2
CDR3 protein: CASSATSGRAGETQYF; CDR3 DNA: TGTGCCAGCAGCGCGACTAGCGGGAGGGCGGGAGAGACCCAGTACTTC; J gene: TRBJ2-5; clone size: .; D gene: TRBD2; V gene: TRBV9
CDR3 protein: CASSSGLLNTEAFF; CDR3 DNA: TGTGCCAGCAGCTCGGGACTATTGAACACTGAAGCTTTCTTT; J gene: TRBJ1-1; clone size: .; D gene: .; V gene: TRBV5-4
CDR3 protein: CASSTRGPLRSPLHF; CDR3 DNA: TGTGCCAGCAGTACCCGTGGACCGCTTCGATCACCCCTCCACTTT; J gene: TRBJ1-6; clone size: .; D gene: .; V gene: TRBV27
CDR3 protein: CASSSGLAGGMETQYF; CDR3 DNA: TGTGCCAGCAGTTCCGGACTAGCGGGAGGAATGGAGACCCAGTACTTC; J gene: TRBJ2-5; clone size: .; D gene: TRBD2; V gene: TRBV6-5
CDR3 protein: CASSFQGGDTGELFF; CDR3 DNA: TGTGCCAGCAGCTTTCAGGGCGGGGACACCGGGGAGCTGTTTTTT; J gene: TRBJ2-2; clone size: once; D gene: .; V gene: TRBV7-6
CDR3 protein: CASSNQGAAYEQYF; CDR3 DNA: TGTGCCAGCAGCAACCAGGGGGCCGCCTACGAGCAGTACTTC; J gene: TRBJ2-7; clone size: .; D gene: TRBD1; V gene: TRBV5-4
CDR3 protein: CASSPRQSYEQYF; CDR3 DNA: TGTGCCAGCAGCCCCCGACAGAGCTACGAGCAGTACTTC; J gene: TRBJ2-7; clone size: .; D gene: .; V gene: TRBV7-6
CDR3 protein: CASSPDMGDQPQHF; CDR3 DNA: TGTGCCAGCAGCCCCGACATGGGGGATCAGCCCCAGCATTTT; J gene: TRBJ1-5; clone size: .; D gene: .; V gene: TRBV6-4
CDR3 protein: CASTTIRQAYEQYF; CDR3 DNA: TGTGCCAGCACCACCATCCGACAAGCCTACGAGCAGTACTTC; J gene: TRBJ2-7; clone size: .; D gene: .; V gene: TRBV28
CDR3 protein: CSADPGLSGNTIYF; CDR3 DNA: TGCAGCGCCGACCCAGGACTCTCTGGAAACACCATATATTTT; J gene: TRBJ1-3; clone size: .; D gene: .; V gene: TRBV29-1
CDR3 protein: CASSQTPGVAYEQYF; CDR3 DNA: TGCGCCAGCAGCCAAACCCCCGGGGTAGCCTACGAGCAGTACTTC; J gene: TRBJ2-7; clone size: .; D gene: .; V gene: TRBV4-3
CDR3 protein: CASSFPAGNAFGWDEQFF; CDR3 DNA: TGTGCCAGCAGCTTCCCGGCAGGGAATGCCTTTGGATGGGATGAGCAGTTCTTC; J gene: TRBJ2-1; clone size: once; D gene: .; V gene: TRBV11-2
CDR3 protein: CADGRGGLDTDTQYF; CDR3 DNA: TGTGCCGACGGACGTGGGGGTCTCGATACGGATACGCAGTATTTT; J gene: TRBJ2-3; clone size: few; D gene: .; V gene: TRBV7-9
CDR3 protein: CASSERGSYEQYF; CDR3 DNA: TGTGCCAGCAGTGAACGAGGGTCCTACGAGCAGTACTTC; J gene: TRBJ2-7; clone size: .; D gene: .; V gene: TRBV6-1
CDR3 protein: CASSEMAGNTIYF; CDR3 DNA: TGTGCCAGCAGTGAAATGGCTGGAAACACCATATATTTT; J gene: TRBJ1-3; clone size: .; D gene: .; V gene: TRBV6-1
CDR3 protein: CASSEASGYEQYF; CDR3 DNA: TGTGCCAGCAGTGAGGCGTCGGGCTACGAGCAGTACTTC; J gene: TRBJ2-7; clone size: many; D gene: .; V gene: TRBV6-1
CDR3 protein: CAISERGTGRSGANVLTF; CDR3 DNA: TGTGCCATCAGTGAGAGGGGGACAGGGCGCTCTGGGGCCAACGTCCTGACTTTC; J gene: TRBJ2-6; clone size: .; D gene: TRBD1; V gene: TRBV10-3
CDR3 protein: CASSRTGDSGNTIYF; CDR3 DNA: TGTGCCAGCAGTAGGACAGGCGACTCTGGAAACACCATATATTTT; J gene: TRBJ1-3; clone size: .; D gene: TRBD1; V gene: TRBV2
CDR3 protein: CSVVEGARETQYF; CDR3 DNA: TGCAGCGTTGTCGAGGGCGCCAGAGAGACCCAGTACTTC; J gene: TRBJ2-5; clone size: .; D gene: .; V gene: TRBV29-1
CDR3 protein: CASSPTSGGPDTQYF; CDR3 DNA: TGTGCCAGCAGCCCTACTAGCGGGGGGCCAGATACGCAGTATTTT; J gene: TRBJ2-3; clone size: once; D gene: TRBD2; V gene: TRBV7-8
CDR3 protein: CASKINWGTAEEQFF; CDR3 DNA: TGTGCCAGCAAAATAAACTGGGGGACAGCAGAGGAGCAGTTCTTC; J gene: TRBJ2-1; clone size: few; D gene: TRBD1; V gene: TRBV5-4
CDR3 protein: CASSQGGRGEPLHF; CDR3 DNA: TGTGCCAGCAGCCAAGGGGGACGGGGGGAACCCCTCCACTTT; J gene: TRBJ1-6; clone size: once; D gene: .; V gene: TRBV14
CDR3 protein: CASSEYGGVSDEQYF; CDR3 DNA: TGTGCCAGCAGTGAATATGGGGGGGTGAGCGACGAGCAGTACTTC; J gene: TRBJ2-7; clone size: .; D gene: TRBD2; V gene: TRBV25-1
CDR3 protein: CASSLQIRQPQHF; CDR3 DNA: TGTGCCAGCAGCTTACAGATTCGGCAGCCCCAGCATTTT; J gene: TRBJ1-5; clone size: few; D gene: .; V gene: TRBV5-8
CDR3 protein: CASSPGGQGTSEKLFF; CDR3 DNA: TGTGCCAGCTCACCAGGTGGACAGGGGACTAGCGAAAAACTGTTTTTT; J gene: TRBJ1-4; clone size: once; D gene: TRBD1; V gene: TRBV18
CDR3 protein: CASSLSSSAAAFF; CDR3 DNA: TGTGCCAGCAGTTTATCCTCGAGTGCGGCGGCTTTCTTT; J gene: TRBJ1-1; clone size: few; D gene: .; V gene: TRBV28
CDR3 protein: CAWSIGLAGGNEQFF; CDR3 DNA: TGTGCCTGGAGTATTGGTCTAGCGGGAGGGAATGAGCAGTTCTTC; J gene: TRBJ2-1; clone size: .; D gene: TRBD2; V gene: TRBV30
CDR3 protein: CASSVVASGGYNEQFF; CDR3 DNA: TGTGCCAGCAGCGTAGTAGCGTCAGGAGGGTACAATGAGCAGTTCTTC; J gene: TRBJ2-1; clone size: once; D gene: .; V gene: TRBV9
CDR3 protein: CASSYWTGGPESFF; CDR3 DNA: TGTGCCAGCAGTTACTGGACAGGGGGCCCCGAGTCTTTCTTT; J gene: TRBJ1-1; clone size: .; D gene: TRBD1; V gene: TRBV6-5
CDR3 protein: CASSAMAAGGEQYF; CDR3 DNA: TGTGCCAGCAGCGCAATGGCAGCGGGAGGCGAGCAGTACTTC; J gene: TRBJ2-7; clone size: .; D gene: TRBD2; V gene: TRBV7-2
CDR3 protein: CASSLGGTGGLYEQYF; CDR3 DNA: TGTGCCAGCAGCTTAGGAGGGACAGGGGGCCTCTACGAGCAGTACTTC; J gene: TRBJ2-7; clone size: .; D gene: TRBD1; V gene: TRBV7-8
CDR3 protein: CASSLLGERNQPQHF; CDR3 DNA: TGCGCCAGCAGCTTGTTAGGGGAGCGCAATCAGCCCCAGCATTTT; J gene: TRBJ1-5; clone size: once; D gene: .; V gene: TRBV5-1
CDR3 protein: CASSHGQGQVPETQYF; CDR3 DNA: TGTGCCAGCAGTCACGGGCAGGGACAAGTTCCAGAGACCCAGTACTTC; J gene: TRBJ2-5; clone size: .; D gene: .; V gene: TRBV27
CDR3 protein: CASSKVRGAIPYEQYF; CDR3 DNA: TGTGCCAGCAGCAAAGTTCGGGGGGCAATCCCCTACGAGCAGTACTTC; J gene: TRBJ2-7; clone size: .; D gene: .; V gene: TRBV21-1
CDR3 protein: CASSVGPGGQNTGELFF; CDR3 DNA: TGTGCCAGCAGCGTAGGGCCGGGGGGACAGAACACCGGGGAGCTGTTTTTT; J gene: TRBJ2-2; clone size: .; D gene: .; V gene: TRBV9
CDR3 protein: CASSGAGGPNNEQFF; CDR3 DNA: TGTGCCAGCAGCGGAGCGGGAGGGCCAAACAATGAGCAGTTCTTC; J gene: TRBJ2-1; clone size: .; D gene: TRBD2; V gene: TRBV9
CDR3 protein: CASSALAGVADTQYF; CDR3 DNA: TGTGCCAGCAGTGCACTAGCGGGAGTTGCAGATACGCAGTATTTT; J gene: TRBJ2-3; clone size: .; D gene: TRBD2; V gene: TRBV28
CDR3 protein: CATSRDRGYSYEQYF; CDR3 DNA: TGTGCCACCAGCAGAGATAGGGGTTACTCCTACGAGCAGTACTTC; J gene: TRBJ2-7; clone size: .; D gene: .; V gene: TRBV15
CDR3 protein: CASSFLGNQPQHF; CDR3 DNA: TGTGCCAGCAGTTTTCTGGGGAATCAGCCCCAGCATTTT; J gene: TRBJ1-5; clone size: .; D gene: .; V gene: TRBV27
CDR3 protein: CASSLRSLNQPQHF; CDR3 DNA: TGTGCCAGCAGCCTCAGGTCTCTAAATCAGCCCCAGCATTTT; J gene: TRBJ1-5; clone size: medium-sized; D gene: .; V gene: TRBV27